The following is a TCR beta chain sequence with its context. Its antigen is unidentified. CDR3 size: 15 residues. V gave up 2 bases and J gave up 0 bases, with 8 bases separating them. Per germline, CDR1 MDHEN and CDR2 SYDVKM. The sample belongs to a study of cytomegalovirus exposure and HLA in healthy donors. Findings of the study overall: Sequencing artifact likely explains a cluster of highly shared sequence variants. In a later analysis, most CMV-associated TCR beta chains appeared HLA-restricted. In vitro data verified a few CMV-associated chains as specific for CMV antigens. An analysis that was carried out later associated 15,000 to 20,000 TCR beta sequences with HLA alleles at 0.05 false discovery rate.

The study ran its PCR with 60 Vbeta and 13 Jbeta primers. Here immunoSEQ multiplex PCR was the method, and the copy in TCRdb shows in-frame clones only, minus some. The record lists about 160,000 clones, of which the ten most abundant hold 2.1%. The sequenced material came from PBMCs. The clonotype originates from a man younger than 40 in good health and CMV-seronegative. The chain recombines TRBV28 with TRBJ1-5; perhaps TRBD1 as D (5 bases). The CDR3 protein is CASSLGGDSNQPQHF. CDR3 DNA: TGTGCCAGCAGTTTAGGGGGGGATAGCAATCAGCCCCAGCATTTT.